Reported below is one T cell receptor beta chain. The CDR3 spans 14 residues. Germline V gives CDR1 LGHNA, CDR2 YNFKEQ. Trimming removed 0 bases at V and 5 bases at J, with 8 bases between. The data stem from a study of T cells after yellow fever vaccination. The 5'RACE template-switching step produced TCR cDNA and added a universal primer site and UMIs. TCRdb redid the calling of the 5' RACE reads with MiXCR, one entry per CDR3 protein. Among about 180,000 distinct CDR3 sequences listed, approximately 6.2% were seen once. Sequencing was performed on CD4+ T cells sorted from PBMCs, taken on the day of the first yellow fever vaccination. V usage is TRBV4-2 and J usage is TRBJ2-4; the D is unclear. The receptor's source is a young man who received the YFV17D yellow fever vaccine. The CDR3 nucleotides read TGTGCCAGCAGCCAAGAAACGTTCCAAAACATTCAGTACTTC. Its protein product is CASSQETFQNIQYF.